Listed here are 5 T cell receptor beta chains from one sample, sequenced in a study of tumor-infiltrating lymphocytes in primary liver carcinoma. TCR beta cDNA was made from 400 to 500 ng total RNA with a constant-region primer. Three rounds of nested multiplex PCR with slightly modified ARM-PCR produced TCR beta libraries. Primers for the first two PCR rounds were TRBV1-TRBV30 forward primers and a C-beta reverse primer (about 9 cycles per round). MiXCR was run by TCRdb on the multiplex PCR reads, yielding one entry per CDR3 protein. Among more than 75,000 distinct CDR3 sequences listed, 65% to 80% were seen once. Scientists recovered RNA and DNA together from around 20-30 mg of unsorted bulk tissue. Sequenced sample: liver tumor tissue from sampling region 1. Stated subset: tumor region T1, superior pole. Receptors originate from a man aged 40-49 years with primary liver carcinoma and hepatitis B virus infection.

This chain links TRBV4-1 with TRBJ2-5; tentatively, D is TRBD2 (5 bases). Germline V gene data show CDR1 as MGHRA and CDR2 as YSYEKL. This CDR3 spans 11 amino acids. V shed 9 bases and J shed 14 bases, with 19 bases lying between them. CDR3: CASSAEGPIYF. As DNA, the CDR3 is TGCGCCAGTAGCGCCGAAGGACCCATCTACTTC.

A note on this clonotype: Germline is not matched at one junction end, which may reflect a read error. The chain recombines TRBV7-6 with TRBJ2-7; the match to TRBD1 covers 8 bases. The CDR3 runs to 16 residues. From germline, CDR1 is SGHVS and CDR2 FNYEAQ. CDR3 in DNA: TGTGCCAGCAGCCCGGTCGGGACAGGAGACGTCTACGAGCAGCACTTC. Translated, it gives CASSPVGTGDVYEQHF. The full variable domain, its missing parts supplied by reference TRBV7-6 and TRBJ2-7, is GAGVSQSPRYKVTKRGQDVALRCDPISGHVSLYWYRQALGQGPEFLTYFNYEAQQDKSGLPNDRFSAERPEGSISTLTIQRTEQRDSAMYRCASSPVGTGDVYEQHFGPGTRLTVT.

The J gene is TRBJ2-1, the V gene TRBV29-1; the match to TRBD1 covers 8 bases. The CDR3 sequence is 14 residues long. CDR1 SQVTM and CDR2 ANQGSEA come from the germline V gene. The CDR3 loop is CRGSPGQEVDEQFF. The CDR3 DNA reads TGCAGGGGATCGCCGGGACAGGAGGTGGATGAGCAGTTCTTC.

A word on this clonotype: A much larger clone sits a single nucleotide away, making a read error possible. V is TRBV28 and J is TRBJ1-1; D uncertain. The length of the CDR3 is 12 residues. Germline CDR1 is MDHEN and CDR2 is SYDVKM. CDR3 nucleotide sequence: TGTGTCAGCAGTTCCCCCCCCAAAAAAGCTTTCTTT. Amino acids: CVSSSPPKKAFF.

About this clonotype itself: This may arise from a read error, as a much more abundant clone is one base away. CDR3 loop: CASSWDREGYEQYF. In DNA form, the CDR3 reads TGTGCCAGCAGCTGGGACAGGGAGGGCTACGAGCAGTACTTC. The chain carries TRBV28 and TRBJ2-7, with TRBD1 matching 9 bases. Looked up from germline, CDR1 is MDHEN and CDR2 is SYDVKM. Trimming removed 6 bases from V and 3 bases from J; junction bases left unmatched: 6. The length of the CDR3 is 14 residues.